This TCR beta chain was obtained from a study of long-term antiretroviral therapy in people with HIV. Study results and limitations: Relative to control repertoires, HIV repertoires exhibited narrower CDR3 length ranges.

Every donor had one or more pre-ART and two or more post-ART PBMC samples. Prior to DNA extraction, the samples held about 0.95-10 million cryopreserved PBMC. Germline V CDR1 and CDR2: SGHVS, FNYEAQ. The CDR3 totals 18 residues. J gave up 7 bases and V 4 bases, and 13 bases lay outside the gene matches. The assay, immunoSEQ v3.0, was run at survey level. Researchers set sequencing to target roughly 35,000-55,000 T-cell genomes per sample. Method: immunoSEQ multiplex PCR; TCRdb's copy keeps in-frame clones and lacks some. The table has fewer than 20,000 clones, 85% seen once; the top ten hold around 4.9%. Details on this clone: What it binds is not known.

This sequence was found in a woman aged 40 to 50 with HIV. The V and J genes are TRBV7-6 and TRBJ1-4; TRBD1 matches 12 bases. Sequencing was performed on unsorted PBMCs, taken 0.5 years after starting antiretroviral therapy. For the CDR3, the DNA is TGTGCCAGCAGCTCAACCGGGACAGGGGGCATTTCGGGTGAAAAACTGTTTTTT. It specifies CASSSTGTGGISGEKLFF.